The sequence of this T cell receptor beta chain was determined in a study of T cells in localized non-small cell lung cancer. Findings and limits, study-wide: Adjacent lung held a median roughly 60 of the top 100 tumor clones. The greatest T cell clonality was found in uninvolved adjacent lung (higher than in tumor). Longer survival (overall) was linked to higher T cell density in blood.

Measured with immunoSEQ multiplex PCR; TCRdb has only the in-frame clones, and not every one. This sample has roughly 16,000 clones; roughly 81% occur once, and the top ten carry approximately 23%. Of note for this clone: Its antigen is currently unknown.

CDR1 MDHEN and CDR2 SYDVKM come from the germline V gene. The trim removed 10 bases at V and 7 bases at J, leaving 9 bases unmatched. This CDR3 has 12 amino acids. The sample was peripheral blood, taken before any cancer treatment. This receptor was obtained from an older male donor with stage I lung adenocarcinoma. The chain joins TRBV28 to TRBJ1-2, with 7 bases fitting TRBD1. The DNA for the CDR3 is TGTGCCATCCTTGACAGGGCCTTTGGCTACACCTTC. Translation: CAILDRAFGYTF.